What follows are 21 T cell receptor beta chains derived from one specimen sequenced in a study of blood T cell repertoires in COVID-19. The assay was immunoSEQ multiplex PCR, and TCRdb's table has in-frame clones only and misses some. The sample contains roughly 200,000 clones, around nine tenths of which appear only once. Material: peripheral blood. The receptors here all came from a man between 60 and 75 years old with active or convalescent COVID-19.

The genes are TRBV14 and TRBJ1-2; 7 nucleotides line up with TRBD1. J gave up 8 bases and V 4 bases, and 10 bases lay outside the gene matches. Looked up from germline, CDR1 is SGHDN and CDR2 is FVKESK. The CDR3 length is 14 residues. Here the CDR3 DNA reads TGTGCCAGCAGCCGCAACTCAGGGGGATTAGGCTACACCTTC. Its translation: CASSRNSGGLGYTF.

The chain uses TRBV9 and TRBJ1-1, with D possibly TRBD1 on 5 matching bases. Germline lookup yields CDR1 SGDLS and CDR2 YYNGEE. CDR3 size: 12 residues. V lost 4 bases to trimming and J lost 11 bases, with 15 bases between them. The CDR3 DNA is TGTGCCAGCAGCCCCCAAGGGGCAGCGGCTTTCTTT. It is translated as CASSPQGAAAFF.

The chain joins TRBV6-6 to TRBJ1-5, with 7 bases matching TRBD1. CDR1 is MNHNY, CDR2 SVGAGI, per germline (reference sequence). J was trimmed by 7 bases and V by 2 bases; bases with no gene match: 5. The CDR3 covers 14 residues. The chain's CDR3 is CASSYRGRGQPQHF. The CDR3 DNA reads as TGTGCCAGCAGTTACAGGGGGCGCGGGCAGCCCCAGCATTTT.

This chain joins TRBV11-3 and TRBJ2-3, with D possibly being TRBD1 (6 bases). V was cut by 1 base and J by 3 bases, with 11 bases left in between. This CDR3 spans 15 amino acids. Germline CDR1 is SGHNT and CDR2 is YENEEA. Here the CDR3 DNA reads TGTGCCAGCAGCTTAGGGGGGCATGCGACAGATACGCAGTATTTT. This gives the protein CASSLGGHATDTQYF.

The chain is built from TRBV27 and TRBJ1-5; D is uncertain. In germline, CDR1 is MNHEY, CDR2 SMNVEV (reference sequence). V was trimmed by 6 bases and J by 9 bases, leaving 21 bases between them. The CDR3 totals 15 residues. Here the CDR3 DNA reads TGTGCCAGCAGATTAACCGGGGTCGGGAACGGGCCCCAGCATTTT. Translating it yields CASRLTGVGNGPQHF.

The chain has TRBV5-1 and TRBJ2-7; D perhaps matches TRBD1 (6 bases). Germline V gene lookup returns CDR1 SGHRS and CDR2 YFSETQ. The CDR3 covers 16 residues. Between the trimmed V and J ends, which lost 3 bases and 2 bases, there was a span of 18 bases. In DNA, the CDR3 is TGCGCCAGCAGCTCCGCACAGGGCTTGGGGACCTACGAGCAGTACTTC. Its translation is CASSSAQGLGTYEQYF.

The chain is built from TRBV5-4 and TRBJ1-2; perhaps TRBD1 as D (6 bases). The CDR3 contains 16 residues. Germline V gene lookup returns CDR1 SGHNT and CDR2 YYREEE (reference sequence). V was shortened by 1 base and J by 5 bases, with 18 bases between the two germline ends. CDR3 loop: CASSLPYPQGRYGYTF. The CDR3 region has the DNA TGTGCCAGCAGCTTGCCCTACCCACAGGGAAGATATGGCTACACCTTC.

V and J are TRBV4-1 and TRBJ1-2; 9 bases fit TRBD1. There are 15 residues in the CDR3. Germline CDR1 MGHRA, CDR2 YSYEKL. The J segment lost 4 bases and the V segment lost 3 bases, leaving 6 bases of the junction unmatched. CDR3 sequence reads: CASSQATGGGYGYTF. The CDR3, as DNA: TGCGCCAGCAGCCAGGCTACAGGGGGCGGCTATGGCTACACCTTC.

This clone occurred a few times. The chain employs TRBV6-2 or TRBV6-3 and TRBJ2-7, with D possibly matching TRBD2 (5 bases). The CDR3 contains 15 residues. V lost 2 bases and J lost 3, with 14 bases in between. Per germline, CDR1 MNHEY and CDR2 SVGEGT. CDR3 residues: CASSYPLEGNYEQYF. DNA for the CDR3: TGTGCCAGCAGTTACCCACTAGAAGGGAACTACGAGCAGTACTTC.

J is TRBJ2-1 and V is TRBV29-1, with D perhaps TRBD1 (6 bases). The germline V gene has CDR1 SQVTM and CDR2 ANQGSEA. This CDR3 spans 14 amino acids. Between the trimmed V and J ends, which lost 3 bases and 2 bases, there was a span of 11 bases. CDR3 loop: CSVEGRGPYNEQFF. CDR3 DNA: TGCAGCGTTGAGGGCAGGGGCCCCTACAATGAGCAGTTCTTC.

CDR3 in amino acids: CASKGTGGDNQPQHF. DNA for the CDR3: TGTGCCAGTAAAGGTACAGGGGGAGATAATCAGCCCCAGCATTTT. V gene TRBV19 combines with J gene TRBJ1-5, with 8 bases aligning to TRBD1. The CDR3 runs to 15 residues. Germline-derived CDR1 and CDR2 are LNHDA and SQIVND (reference sequence). Trimming at V came to 7 bases and at J to 4 bases, leaving 9 bases not matched to a gene.

The chain uses TRBV27 and TRBJ1-2, with 7 bases identical to TRBD1. J was trimmed by 8 bases and V by 5 bases; bases with no gene match: 17. Germline CDR1 is MNHEY and CDR2 is SMNVEV (reference sequence). The CDR3 is 16 residues long. The CDR3 region is CASSPSSGQELWGYTF. In DNA form, the CDR3 reads TGTGCCAGCAGTCCCTCCTCAGGACAGGAACTATGGGGCTACACCTTC.

The chain uses TRBV11-2 and TRBJ2-3; D remains unclear. V was pared by 4 bases and J by 4 bases, with 12 bases between. The CDR3 spans 14 residues. CDR1 is SGHAT, CDR2 FQNNGV, per germline. CDR3 sequence (DNA): TGTGCCAGCAGCTCGGGTCTTAGCTCAGATACGCAGTATTTT. Residues: CASSSGLSSDTQYF.

This clone is a singleton in its sample. This chain joins TRBV13 and TRBJ2-1; TRBD2 agrees at 7 bases. The CDR3 length is 15 residues. CDR1 and CDR2 from the germline V gene are PRHDT and FYEKMQ (reference sequence). With V trimmed by 4 bases and J by 2 bases, 5 bases remained unmatched. CDR3 sequence: CASSSLAVTYNEQFF. The CDR3 nucleotides are TGTGCCAGCAGCTCCCTAGCGGTTACCTACAATGAGCAGTTCTTC.

The rearrangement uses TRBV10-1 and TRBJ1-1, with a tentative D call TRBD1 (5 bases). The germline V gene encodes CDR1 WNHNN and CDR2 SYGVQD (reference sequence). The CDR3 consists of 14 residues. V dropped 0 bases and J dropped 2 bases, with 7 bases sitting between them. The CDR3 region has the DNA TGCGCCAGCAGTGAGTCTACAGGAAACACTGAAGCTTTCTTT. Translated, it gives CASSESTGNTEAFF.

This sequence joins TRBV3-1 (or the pseudogene TRBV3-2) and TRBJ2-1; 10 bases are shared with TRBD1. V gave up 4 bases and J gave up 4 bases; unmatched junction bases: 4. The CDR3 has 15 amino acids. CDR1 and CDR2 from the germline V gene are LGHDT and YNNKEL (reference sequence). This CDR3 is CASSRGTGDYNEQFF. In nucleotides, the CDR3 is TGTGCCAGCAGCCGTGGGACAGGGGATTACAATGAGCAGTTCTTC.

This chain connects TRBV28 to TRBJ1-2; 8 nucleotides line up with TRBD1. V was pared by 2 bases and J by 2 bases, with 16 bases of the junction left unmatched. The CDR3 is made up of 19 amino acids. The germline V gene encodes CDR1 MDHEN and CDR2 SYDVKM. CDR3 sequence: CASSLNRGRQGITNYGYTF. The DNA for the CDR3 is TGTGCCAGCAGTTTAAACCGAGGCCGACAGGGGATCACAAACTATGGCTACACCTTC.

This clone was detected a few times. This chain uses TRBV7-9 with TRBJ2-1; maybe TRBD1 (6 bases). CDR1 and CDR2 (germline): SEHNR, FQNEAQ (reference sequence). The CDR3 extends over 15 amino acids. The germline V and J ends were trimmed by 2 bases and 4 bases, with 12 bases remaining between them. This CDR3 is CASSLTRGLYNEQFF. In nucleotides, the CDR3 is TGTGCCAGCAGCTTAACCAGGGGCTTATACAATGAGCAGTTCTTC.

The V call is TRBV27, the J call TRBJ1-1; no firm D call. This CDR3 has 11 amino acids. The germline V and J ends were trimmed by 10 bases and 7 bases, with 13 bases remaining between them. The germline CDR1 and CDR2 sequences are MNHEY and SMNVEV (reference sequence). Here the CDR3 reads CATFNRIEAFF. The CDR3 nucleotides are TGTGCCACCTTTAACAGAATTGAAGCTTTCTTT.

The rearrangement links TRBV10-1 to TRBJ2-3; D is ambiguous. V was clipped by 4 bases and J by 3 bases, with 8 bases between them. CDR1 and CDR2 (germline): WNHNN, SYGVQD (reference sequence). The CDR3 consists of 13 residues. This chain's CDR3 is CASSVQDTDTQYF. DNA for the CDR3: TGCGCCAGCAGTGTCCAGGATACAGATACGCAGTATTTT.

The chain joins TRBV5-4 to TRBJ2-3; D gene unclear. The CDR3 has 13 amino acids. The V end was cut by 2 bases, the J end by 6 bases, with 10 bases between. Germline CDR1 SGHNT, CDR2 YYREEE (reference sequence). This chain's CDR3 is CASSLKSSDTQYF. In DNA, the CDR3 is TGTGCCAGCAGCTTAAAATCGTCGGATACGCAGTATTTT.